These 8 T cell receptor beta chains share one sample of origin, sequenced in a study of OX40 agonist ivuxolimab in advanced cancers. Some clones are missing from TCRdb's copy, which holds only in-frame ones; the method was immunoSEQ multiplex PCR. The table has more than 60,000 clones, roughly 87% seen once. This specimen consisted of CD4+ or CD8+ T cells sorted from blood, obtained in a trial of the OX40 agonist ivuxolimab. The receptors stem from an adult with an advanced solid tumor such as melanoma, head and neck, liver or kidney cancer.

The chain couples TRBV9 to TRBJ2-3, with unresolved D. CDR3 length: 15 residues. Trimming removed 1 base from V and 0 bases from J, with 9 bases in between. CDR1 and CDR2 (germline): SGDLS, YYNGEE. This CDR3 is CASSVMADSTDTQYF. Written as DNA, the CDR3 is TGTGCCAGCAGCGTAATGGCGGATAGCACAGATACGCAGTATTTT.

The chain combines TRBV25-1 with TRBJ1-1; no clear D gene. This CDR3 is built from 11 residues. V lost 4 bases and J 10 bases, leaving 10 bases between the germline ends. Germline CDR1 and CDR2: MGHDK and SYGVNS. In nucleotides, the CDR3 is TGTGCCAGCAGTGCGGGAGAACGAGCTTTCTTT. This codes for CASSAGERAFF.

This chain uses TRBV4-2 with TRBJ2-3; 8 bases line up with TRBD2. CDR3 length equals 18 residues. Germline CDR1 is LGHNA and CDR2 is YNFKEQ. J was trimmed by 1 base and V by 1 base; bases with no gene match: 10. In DNA, the CDR3 is TGTGCCAGCAGCCAAGGCAGCTATAGCGGGGCGGGCACAGATACGCAGTATTTT. Its translation is CASSQGSYSGAGTDTQYF.

The table lists this clone with a few counts. V is TRBV20-1 and J is TRBJ2-7; no definite D call. Trimming removed 6 bases from V and 3 bases from J, with 9 bases in between. The CDR3 has 11 amino acids. The germline V gene encodes CDR1 DFQATT and CDR2 SNEGSKA (reference sequence). The CDR3 DNA reads TGCAGTGCCTCGAGCAGCTACGAGCAGTACTTC. Its protein product is CSASSSYEQYF.

This chain connects TRBV5-6 to TRBJ2-7; the D gene is possibly TRBD2 (7 bases). The germline V gene has CDR1 SGHDT and CDR2 YYEEEE. This CDR3 has 15 residues. The V gene lost 4 bases and the J gene lost 4 bases, with 18 bases spanning the gap. The CDR3 reads CASSPLAGASYEQYF. The CDR3 region has the DNA TGTGCCAGCAGCCCACTGGCGGGGGCTAGTTACGAGCAGTACTTC.

This clone was recorded only once. The V call is TRBV19, the J call TRBJ2-5; D is ambiguous. The assigned J gene may be wrong: the sequence end matches TRBJ2-7 better. The CDR3 consists of 11 residues. CDR1 LNHDA and CDR2 SQIVND come from the germline V gene (reference sequence). For the CDR3, the DNA is TGTGCCAGTAGCAGTTCCTACGAGCAGTACTTC. It encodes CASSSSYEQYF.

This clone showed up just a few times. The chain carries TRBV2 and TRBJ2-1; D might be TRBD2 (6 bases). This CDR3 has 14 amino acids. Trimming removed 9 bases at V and 0 bases at J, with 12 bases between. Germline V gene lookup returns CDR1 SNHLY and CDR2 FYNNEI. The chain's CDR3 is CASGEASSYNEQFF. Written as DNA, the CDR3 is TGTGCCAGTGGGGAGGCTAGCTCCTACAATGAGCAGTTCTTC.

This clone has just one count. The chain employs TRBV9 and TRBJ1-2, with D uncertain. The V gene lost 0 bases and the J gene lost 6 bases, with 12 bases spanning the gap. This CDR3 spans 14 amino acids. Germline CDR1 and CDR2: SGDLS and YYNGEE. The CDR3 DNA reads as TGTGCCAGCAGCGTAGGGTTTCCGGTGGATGGCTACACCTTC. Amino acids: CASSVGFPVDGYTF.